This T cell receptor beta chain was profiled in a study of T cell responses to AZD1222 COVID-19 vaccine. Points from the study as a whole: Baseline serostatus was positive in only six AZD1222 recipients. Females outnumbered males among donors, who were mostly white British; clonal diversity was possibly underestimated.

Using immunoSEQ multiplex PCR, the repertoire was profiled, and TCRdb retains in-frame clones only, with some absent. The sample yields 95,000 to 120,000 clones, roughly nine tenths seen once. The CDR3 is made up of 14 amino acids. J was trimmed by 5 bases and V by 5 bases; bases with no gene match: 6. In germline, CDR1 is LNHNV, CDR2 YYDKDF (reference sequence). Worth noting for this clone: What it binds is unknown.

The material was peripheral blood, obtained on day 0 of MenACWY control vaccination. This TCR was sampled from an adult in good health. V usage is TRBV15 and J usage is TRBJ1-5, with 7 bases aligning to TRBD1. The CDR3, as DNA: TGTGCCACCAGCGTGACAGGGCCGCATCAGCCCCAGCATTTT. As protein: CATSVTGPHQPQHF.